This T cell receptor beta chain was documented in a study of metastatic and nonmetastatic thyroid tumors. Study-level background: Where malignant and benign thyroid patients were concerned, repertoires were compared across blood and tumor or nodule tissue.

Study observations and caveats: Versus benign nodules, malignant thyroid tumors reportedly had significantly higher TCR beta diversity, in blood and tumor.

Authors' analysis steps: Clinicopathological groups differed in CDR3, with these differences serving to build a distant-metastasis classifier for papillary thyroid cancer. Via MiXCR, TCRdb re-called the PCR reads. TCRdb's processing, not the study's, gives the V and J calls here. The sample has fewer than 30,000 clones, about 20% seen once. This clone was observed many times. Its antigen is undetermined. There were no patients who had received any treatment before thyroid surgery. The CDR3 length is 15 residues. V was pared by 5 bases and J by 0 bases, with 13 bases between. Germline V gene sequence: CDR1 SGHDT, CDR2 YYEEEE.

The sample consisted of blood. The TCR comes from a male donor with papillary thyroid cancer or a benign thyroid nodule (not recorded which). Some clones in this sample may be carry-over from other donors' samples. The chain uses TRBV5-6 and TRBJ2-3; D gene ambiguous. The CDR3 DNA is TGTGCCAGCAGTAATGGATTGGGGAGCACAGATACGCAGTATTTT. The encoded protein is CASSNGLGSTDTQYF. Filled out from reference TRBV5-6 and TRBJ2-3, the complete variable domain reads DAGVTQSPTHLIKTRGQQVTLRCSPKSGHDTVSWYQQALGQGPQFIFQYYEEEERQRGNFPDRFSGHQFPNYSSELNVNALLLGDSALYLCASSNGLGSTDTQYFGPGTRLTVL.